Following are 30 T cell receptor beta chains from one sample sequenced in a study of cytomegalovirus exposure and HLA in healthy donors. PCR amplification relied on 60 Vbeta primers (plus 13 Jbeta primers). This table comes from immunoSEQ multiplex PCR, and its TCRdb copy is limited to in-frame clones, with some not included. The sample contains under 150,000 clones, less than 80% of which appear only once. The sample taken for sequencing was PBMCs. All receptors derive from a woman between 40 and 55 years old in good health and CMV-seropositive.

The rearrangement links TRBV30 to TRBJ1-1; D is possibly TRBD1 (5 bases). Trimming shortened V by 4 bases and J by 0 bases, and 9 bases separated the two germline ends. From germline, CDR1 is GTSNPN and CDR2 SVGIG (reference sequence). The CDR3 has 13 residues. CDR3 amino acids: CAWTRGLNTEAFF. CDR3 DNA: TGTGCCTGGACCCGGGGGTTGAACACTGAAGCTTTCTTT.

This sequence joins TRBV20-1 and TRBJ2-3; TRBD2 agrees at 11 bases. The CDR3 totals 11 residues. Germline assignment: CDR1 DFQATT and CDR2 SNEGSKA (reference sequence). Unmatched junction bases numbered 0, after V lost 7 bases and J lost 6 bases. CDR3 bases: TGCAGTGGGACTAGCGGGGATACGCAGTATTTT. It encodes CSGTSGDTQYF.

The table lists this clone with a count of one. Germline is not matched at one junction end, which may reflect a read error. The rearrangement links TRBV7-9 to TRBJ1-1; 8 bases map to TRBD1. CDR1 and CDR2 from the germline V gene are SEHNR and FQNEAQ (reference sequence). CDR3 length: 19 residues. In nucleotides, the CDR3 is TGTTCCAGCAGCTTCCAACCGGTGGGCAGGGGGCAGGGGGACACTGAAGCTTTCTTT. The encoded protein is CSSSFQPVGRGQGDTEAFF.

This sequence joins TRBV5-4 and TRBJ1-3; 9 nucleotides align to TRBD1. With 2 bases clipped from V and 6 bases from J, the junction kept 6 bases outside the gene matches. The CDR3 consists of 15 residues. CDR1 is SGHNT, CDR2 YYREEE, per germline (reference sequence). CDR3 in DNA: TGTGCCAGCAGCTTCCTGGGACAGGGTGCAAACACCATATATTTT. It encodes CASSFLGQGANTIYF.

The chain employs TRBV7-3 and TRBJ2-1, with 14 nucleotides matching TRBD2. CDR1 and CDR2 (germline): SGHTA, FQGTGA. The CDR3 runs to 16 residues. The V gene end was trimmed by 1 base and the J gene end by 6 bases; junction bases not matched to a gene: 2. CDR3 region: CASSLKGLAGVNEQFF. The CDR3 bases are TGTGCCAGCAGCTTAAAGGGACTAGCGGGGGTCAATGAGCAGTTCTTC.

The gene calls are TRBV7-3 and TRBJ2-3, with 12 bases aligning to TRBD2. The CDR3 consists of 16 residues. The V segment lost 5 bases and the J segment 5 bases; nucleotides outside the gene matches: 8. Germline assignment: CDR1 SGHTA and CDR2 FQGTGA. The DNA for the CDR3 is TGTGCCAGCAGCCGGGGGGCTAGCGGGGGGGGAGATACGCAGTATTTT. Encoded protein: CASSRGASGGGDTQYF.

This rearrangement joins TRBV7-9 to TRBJ1-5; a weak D match, TRBD1 (6 bases). Germline assignment: CDR1 SEHNR and CDR2 FQNEAQ (reference sequence). Trimming shortened V by 5 bases and J by 5 bases, and 16 bases separated the two germline ends. The CDR3 spans 15 residues. The CDR3 loop reads CASSTYGGGDQPQHF. As DNA, the CDR3 is TGTGCCAGCAGCACCTACGGGGGGGGCGATCAGCCCCAGCATTTT.

The V and J genes are TRBV7-2 and TRBJ1-2; 8 nucleotides align to TRBD1. The V gene's germline CDR1 is SGHTA and CDR2 FQGNSA. The J segment lost 8 bases and the V segment lost 7 bases, leaving 18 bases of the junction unmatched. This CDR3 is 16 amino acids long. The CDR3 reads CASTIPLGQGKLGYTF. For the CDR3, the DNA is TGTGCCAGCACTATTCCCCTCGGACAGGGAAAGTTAGGCTACACCTTC. Using reference TRBV7-2 and TRBJ1-2 for the parts outside the CDR3, the full variable domain is GAGVSQSPSNKVTEKGKDVELRCDPISGHTALYWYRQSLGQGLEFLIYFQGNSAPDKSGLPSDRFSAERTGGSVSTLTIQRTQQEDSAVYLCASTIPLGQGKLGYTFGSGTRLTVV.

The V and J genes are TRBV7-2 and TRBJ1-2; maybe TRBD1 (5 bases). Germline V gene sequence: CDR1 SGHTA, CDR2 FQGNSA. The germline V and J ends were trimmed by 2 bases and 5 bases, with 9 bases remaining between them. The CDR3 loop spans 13 amino acids. The CDR3 spells CASSLQGQYGYTF. For the CDR3, the DNA is TGTGCCAGCAGCTTACAGGGCCAGTATGGCTACACCTTC.

The chain joins TRBV4-1 to TRBJ2-7; tentative D call: TRBD2 (5 bases). The CDR3 contains 13 residues. Germline V CDR1 and CDR2: MGHRA, YSYEKL. V was cut by 0 bases and J by 4 bases, with 7 bases left in between. CDR3 in amino acids: CASSQELAYEQYF. CDR3 in DNA: TGCGCCAGCAGCCAAGAGTTAGCGTACGAGCAGTACTTC.

This clone has a handful of counts. The chain uses TRBV5-1 and TRBJ2-5, with D perhaps TRBD1 (6 bases). CDR3 length: 14 residues. CDR1 and CDR2 from the germline V gene are SGHRS and YFSETQ. Trimming took 2 bases from V and 3 from J, leaving 11 bases between them. DNA of the CDR3: TGCGCCAGCAGCTTCACAGGGATAGAAGAGACCCAGTACTTC. The encoded protein is CASSFTGIEETQYF.

This clone has only one observation. This chain joins TRBV5-1 and TRBJ1-4; TRBD1 matches 7 bases. CDR3 length equals 15 residues. The germline V gene has CDR1 SGHRS and CDR2 YFSETQ. The ends lost 3 bases at V and 1 base at J; junction bases unmatched: 3. This CDR3 is CASSSQGQTNEKLFF. The CDR3 DNA sequence: TGCGCCAGCAGCTCACAGGGGCAAACTAATGAAAAACTGTTTTTT.

V and J are TRBV19 and TRBJ1-1, with TRBD1 identical over 7 bases. This CDR3 is 16 amino acids long. Germline trimming cut 0 bases from V and 5 bases from J; bases unmatched to any gene: 9. The germline V gene has CDR1 LNHDA and CDR2 SQIVND (reference sequence). The CDR3 DNA sequence: TGTGCCAGTAGTATAGATCCGAGACAGGGCAAGACTGAAGCTTTCTTT. This sequence encodes CASSIDPRQGKTEAFF.

This sequence joins TRBV7-9 and TRBJ1-1; D is unresolved. Germline CDR1 SEHNR, CDR2 FQNEAQ (reference sequence). Deletions cut 0 bases from V and 5 bases from J, with 10 bases between. CDR3 size: 14 residues. The CDR3 bases are TGTGCCAGCAGCTTAGCAGGTCTCGGGACTGAAGCTTTCTTT. It is translated as CASSLAGLGTEAFF.

This CDR3 is CASSPPTRRGAFF. CDR3 in DNA: TGCGCCAGCAGCCCTCCGACCCGGCGGGGAGCTTTCTTT. The V call is TRBV5-1, the J call TRBJ1-1; no clear D gene. The germline V gene has CDR1 SGHRS and CDR2 YFSETQ. V was cut by 4 bases and J by 10 bases, with 17 bases left in between. The CDR3 is 13 amino acids.

This rearrangement joins TRBV4-1 to TRBJ2-5; a possible D gene is TRBD2 (5 bases). The better agreement between TRBJ2-7 and the DNA end casts doubt on the J call. Germline values: CDR1 MGHRA, CDR2 YSYEKL. The CDR3 totals 16 residues. In DNA form, the CDR3 reads TGCGCCAGCAGCCCCCGCGGTGCGGGCGGCACCTACGAGCAGTACTTC. It specifies CASSPRGAGGTYEQYF.

V is TRBV4-1 and J is TRBJ2-7; TRBD1 aligns across 8 bases. Germline CDR1 is MGHRA and CDR2 is YSYEKL. There are 15 residues in the CDR3. Trimming took 0 bases from V and 8 from J; bases not matched to a gene: 9. CDR3 residues: CASSQEDRDRDQQYF. DNA for the CDR3: TGCGCCAGCAGCCAAGAGGACAGGGATCGGGACCAGCAGTACTTC.

This clone has more than one count but fewer than ten. V is TRBV5-6 and J is TRBJ2-5, with 7 bases fitting TRBD1. The junction had 17 bases not matched to a gene; V was cut back by 4 bases and J by 8 bases. The CDR3 loop spans 16 amino acids. CDR1 is SGHDT, CDR2 YYEEEE, per germline. The CDR3: CASSPFEGATLETQYF. The CDR3 DNA is TGTGCCAGCAGCCCCTTCGAGGGGGCCACCTTGGAAACCCAGTACTTC. Variable domain in full (rest from reference TRBV5-6 and TRBJ2-5): DAGVTQSPTHLIKTRGQQVTLRCSPKSGHDTVSWYQQALGQGPQFIFQYYEEEERQRGNFPDRFSGHQFPNYSSELNVNALLLGDSALYLCASSPFEGATLETQYFGPGTRLLVL.

The V and J genes are TRBV2 and TRBJ2-2; 16 bases map to TRBD2. The trim removed 6 bases at V and 3 bases at J, leaving 7 bases unmatched. The germline CDR1 and CDR2 sequences are SNHLY and FYNNEI. The length of the CDR3 is 18 residues. The CDR3 coding sequence is TGTGCCAGCAGACCCCCGGGACTAGCGGGGGGGGACACCGGGGAGCTGTTTTTT. As protein: CASRPPGLAGGDTGELFF.

The rearrangement links TRBV2 to TRBJ1-4; 7 nucleotides line up with TRBD1. Germline CDR1 is SNHLY and CDR2 is FYNNEI. With 8 bases clipped from V and 5 bases from J, the junction kept 8 bases outside the gene matches. The CDR3 length is 14 residues. Here the CDR3 DNA reads TGTGCCAGCCGAATTGGGACAGCAAATGAAAAACTGTTTTTT. Protein product: CASRIGTANEKLFF.

The J gene is TRBJ1-4, the V gene TRBV13; D is undetermined. CDR1 and CDR2 (germline): PRHDT, FYEKMQ (reference sequence). The CDR3 has 12 residues. Trimming stripped 0 bases from V and 8 bases from J, with 4 bases between. DNA of the CDR3: TGTGCCAGCAGCTTAGGTGGCGAAAAACTGTTTTTT. Translating gives CASSLGGEKLFF.

The rearrangement links TRBV5-1 to TRBJ2-1, with D possibly TRBD1 on 5 matching bases. The germline V gene encodes CDR1 SGHRS and CDR2 YFSETQ. The CDR3 totals 13 residues. The V end lost 7 bases, the J end lost 5 bases, and 13 bases lay between the germline ends. The CDR3 reads CASGLVGDNEQFF. The CDR3 DNA follows: TGCGCCAGCGGTTTAGTAGGGGACAATGAGCAGTTCTTC.

The chain employs TRBV7-3 and TRBJ2-2; tentatively, D is TRBD1 (6 bases). This CDR3 contains 15 residues. V dropped 5 bases and J dropped 0 bases, with 10 bases sitting between them. In germline, CDR1 is SGHTA, CDR2 FQGTGA. This CDR3 reads CASSRDTTNTGELFF. The DNA for the CDR3 is TGTGCCAGCAGCCGGGACACTACGAACACCGGGGAGCTGTTTTTT.

The genes are TRBV6-1 and TRBJ2-7; D unresolved. Germline loops: CDR1 MNHNS, CDR2 SASEGT. The length of the CDR3 is 12 residues. V dropped 6 bases and J dropped 0 bases, with 6 bases sitting between them. CDR3 residues: CASRLLSYEQYF. CDR3 nucleotides: TGTGCCAGCAGGTTACTCTCCTACGAGCAGTACTTC.

This clone was detected only once. The chain employs TRBV7-3 and TRBJ1-1, with TRBD1 identical over 8 bases. V lost 3 bases to trimming and J lost 3 bases; unmatched junction nucleotides: 0. The CDR3 is 13 residues long. The germline CDR1 and CDR2 sequences are SGHTA and FQGTGA. The CDR3 loop is CASSLDRDTEAFF. The DNA for the CDR3 is TGTGCCAGCAGCTTGGACAGGGACACTGAAGCTTTCTTT.

The sample holds a few counts of this clone. The chain uses TRBV5-1 and TRBJ1-2; maybe TRBD1 (5 bases). The germline gives CDR1 SGHRS, CDR2 YFSETQ. There are 13 residues in the CDR3. The V end was cut by 6 bases, the J end by 6 bases, with 15 bases between. For the CDR3, the DNA is TGCGCCAGCACCACGGGTTGGGGCCATGGCTACACCTTC. As protein: CASTTGWGHGYTF.

This chain links TRBV4-3 with TRBJ2-7; 10 nucleotides match TRBD2. CDR1 and CDR2 from the germline V gene are LGHNA and YSLEER. The CDR3 is 14 residues long. The junction had 2 bases not matched to a gene; V was cut back by 4 bases and J by 2 bases. As DNA, the CDR3 is TGCGCCAGCAGCCTTACTAGCGGGGCCTACGAGCAGTACTTC. Translation gives CASSLTSGAYEQYF.

The table lists this clone with a count of one. V gene TRBV9 combines with J gene TRBJ2-1; possibly TRBD2 for D (5 bases). Germline assignment: CDR1 SGDLS and CDR2 YYNGEE. This CDR3 has 15 residues. Trimming cost V 2 bases and J 9 bases, with 18 bases left between them. The CDR3 DNA is TGTGCCAGCAGCGTTGGGGTTAGCGCTGCTGGTGAGCAGTTCTTC. Amino acids: CASSVGVSAAGEQFF.

In DNA, the CDR3 is TGTGCCAGCAGCAATCAACAGGGGAATGAGCAGTTCTTC. Translated: CASSNQQGNEQFF. The chain joins TRBV9 to TRBJ2-1; 7 positions match TRBD1. The CDR3 totals 13 residues. Germline-derived CDR1 and CDR2 are SGDLS and YYNGEE. The V and J ends lost 4 bases and 7 bases, in that order; junction bases with no gene match: 5.

CDR3 region: CASSFGGGSYEQYF. In nucleotides, the CDR3 is TGTGCCAGCAGCTTCGGCGGGGGCTCCTACGAGCAGTACTTC. The genes are TRBV7-9 and TRBJ2-7, with 7 bases matching TRBD2. CDR1 and CDR2 (germline): SEHNR, FQNEAQ (reference sequence). This CDR3 region has 14 residues. V dropped 3 bases and J dropped 0; count of bases not matched to a gene: 2.